This is a list of T cell receptor beta chains from one sample in a study of blood T cell repertoires in COVID-19. Sequencing was performed with immunoSEQ multiplex PCR; in TCRdb, only in-frame clones are kept and a portion is missing. Among 120,000 to 150,000 clones listed, roughly 90% were seen once. The sequencing input was peripheral blood. The receptors were gathered from a human donor with COVID-19, enrolled during active disease. The donor label of this sample is uncertain. Each CDR3 is given with its conserved first and last residue. The D gene is left open where the match is weak. The listing skips clone size in some rows; elsewhere it reads once, few, many or a size class.

v_gene	d_gene	j_gene	abundance	CDR3nt	CDR3aa
TRBV7-3	NA	TRBJ2-3	few	TGTGCCAGCAGCTTAACGGCCGGGGGGCGCACAGATACGCAGTATTTT	CASSLTAGGRTDTQYF
TRBV7-3	TRBD1	TRBJ1-5	NA	TGTGCCAGCAGCTTACTCGAAAAGGACAGGAGGAATTATAGCAATCAGCCCCAGCATTTT	CASSLLEKDRRNYSNQPQHF
TRBV7-3	NA	TRBJ2-7	NA	TGTGCCAGCAGCTTACAGGGCCAGGGTGGCTACGAGCAGTACTTC	CASSLQGQGGYEQYF
TRBV19	TRBD1	TRBJ1-6	NA	TGTGCCAGTAGTGTAAGGACAGGGGATACGAATTCACCCCTCCACTTT	CASSVRTGDTNSPLHF
TRBV4-1	NA	TRBJ1-5	NA	TGCGCCAGCAGCCAAGATGGAGGGTCTGAGAATCAGCCCCAGCATTTT	CASSQDGGSENQPQHF
TRBV4-1	NA	TRBJ1-1	NA	TGCGCCAGCAGCCACCCCTCCCTGAACACTGAAGCTTTCTTT	CASSHPSLNTEAFF
TRBV5-1	NA	TRBJ2-5	once	TGCGCCAGCAGCTTGACTATCCAAGAGACCCAGTACTTC	CASSLTIQETQYF
TRBV3-1/TRBV3-2	NA	TRBJ2-5	NA	TGTGCCAGCAGCCGCAGGAGGGGAGAGACCCAGTACTTC	CASSRRRGETQYF
TRBV2	TRBD2	TRBJ2-3	NA	TGTGCCAGCAGTGAAGCTCCGGGGGGGATCGATACGCAGTATTTT	CASSEAPGGIDTQYF
TRBV5-6	NA	TRBJ2-1	NA	TGTGCCAGCAGCCCTGTATGGGACACCCACAATGAGCAGTTCTTC	CASSPVWDTHNEQFF
TRBV19	TRBD1	TRBJ2-1	NA	TGTGCCAGTAGTGTGGGACAGATCAATGAGCAGTTCTTC	CASSVGQINEQFF
TRBV19	TRBD1	TRBJ2-7	NA	TGTGCCAGTAGTATACCGACAGGGGGATCCTACGAGCAGTACTTC	CASSIPTGGSYEQYF
TRBV19	TRBD1	TRBJ1-3	NA	TGTGCCAGTAGTACGGGACAGGGGACGGGAAACACCATATATTTT	CASSTGQGTGNTIYF
TRBV7-8	NA	TRBJ2-2	NA	TGTGCCAGCAGCCTCGACAGTCCCCTGAACACCGGGGAGCTGTTTTTT	CASSLDSPLNTGELFF
TRBV2	TRBD1	TRBJ2-5	NA	TGTGCCAGCAGTTCGACAGGGCGGTGGGAGACCCAGTACTTC	CASSSTGRWETQYF
TRBV11-2	TRBD1	TRBJ2-1	NA	TGTGCCAGCAGCTTAAGTATTGGGGGCAGGACAGGGCAGTTCTTC	CASSLSIGGRTGQFF
TRBV18	NA	TRBJ1-2	NA	TGTGCCAGCTCACCAACGAGGAACTATGGCTACACCTTC	CASSPTRNYGYTF
TRBV30	NA	TRBJ1-5	NA	TGTGCCTGGAGTGTAAGGAGCGGGATCGGCTTTAGCAATCAGCCCCAGCATTTT	CAWSVRSGIGFSNQPQHF
TRBV30	NA	TRBJ1-5	NA	TGTGCCTGGAGTGGGGGAGGCAATCAGCCCCAGCATTTT	CAWSGGGNQPQHF
TRBV27	TRBD1	TRBJ2-7	NA	TGTGCCAGCAGCGCAGGGGGCTACGAGCAGTACTTC	CASSAGGYEQYF
TRBV19	NA	TRBJ1-1	few	TGTGCCAGTAGTATACCTCGTTTGGCTGGTGAAGCTTTCTTT	CASSIPRLAGEAFF
TRBV5-4	NA	TRBJ1-1	NA	TGTGCCAGCAGCCCCCTCCTGGGCAGGGGCACTGAAGCTTTCTTT	CASSPLLGRGTEAFF
TRBV27	NA	TRBJ2-1	NA	TGTGCCAGCAGTGTCGACACCACCTACAATGAGCAGTTCTTC	CASSVDTTYNEQFF